The following is a T cell receptor beta chain sequence with its context. Trimming removed 4 bases from V and 6 bases from J, with 12 bases in between. CDR1 and CDR2 (germline): SGHTA, FQGNSA. There are 13 residues in the CDR3. The sample originates from a study of cytomegalovirus exposure and HLA in healthy donors. Profiling relied on immunoSEQ multiplex PCR, and the TCRdb table lists in-frame clones only, not all of them. Of roughly 250,000 clones listed, 85% to 90% are singletons. The sample was PBMCs. The receptor's source is a man younger than 30 in good health and CMV-seronegative. This chain links TRBV7-2 with TRBJ1-2; the D gene is possibly TRBD1 (6 bases). The CDR3 DNA reads as TGTGCCAGCAGCTCCGGACAGATTCATGGCTACACCTTC. Translation: CASSSGQIHGYTF.